These T cell receptor beta chains were read from a single sample in a study of human versus mouse CDR3 diversity and MHC coevolution. The method was immunoSEQ multiplex PCR; TCRdb's version includes in-frame clones alone and lacks a portion of them. The repertoire consists of tens of thousands of clones, with 80% to 95% occurring once and the leading ten covering about 0.15%. The sequencing input was naive CD4+ T cells from blood. Receptor source: a person aged 30-69 years in good health. Each CDR3 is given with its conserved first and last residue. The D gene is left open where the match is weak. Only part of the rows carry a size: once, few, many, or a class if the clone is expanded.

clone size: NA
D gene: TRBD1
J gene: TRBJ1-2
V gene: TRBV2
CDR3 DNA: TGTGCCAGCAGCCCGGACAGGGGTAGTGGCTACACCTTC
CDR3 protein: CASSPDRGSGYTF

clone size: NA
D gene: TRBD1
J gene: TRBJ2-7
V gene: TRBV6-5
CDR3 DNA: TGTGCCACCATCCCCGACAGGGACCCCTACGAGCAGTACTTC
CDR3 protein: CATIPDRDPYEQYF

clone size: once
D gene: TRBD1
J gene: TRBJ1-2
V gene: TRBV6-1
CDR3 DNA: TGTGCTAGCAGTGATCCGGGACAGTCTGAAGGCTACACCTTC
CDR3 protein: CASSDPGQSEGYTF

clone size: NA
D gene: NA
J gene: TRBJ2-7
V gene: TRBV2
CDR3 DNA: TGTGCCAGCACTGCGGAATCCACTTACTTC
CDR3 protein: CASTAESTYF

clone size: NA
D gene: NA
J gene: TRBJ2-1
V gene: TRBV30
CDR3 DNA: TGTGCCTGGAGTGTACTAGTATCCTACAATGAGCAGTTCTTC
CDR3 protein: CAWSVLVSYNEQFF

clone size: NA
D gene: NA
J gene: TRBJ2-4
V gene: TRBV30
CDR3 DNA: TGTGCCTGGAGCCAGGGCAGTTACATTCAGTACTTC
CDR3 protein: CAWSQGSYIQYF

clone size: NA
D gene: NA
J gene: TRBJ1-3
V gene: TRBV29-1
CDR3 DNA: TGCAGCGTTGGCGGGGCTCCCTCTGGAAACACCATATATTTT
CDR3 protein: CSVGGAPSGNTIYF

clone size: NA
D gene: TRBD2
J gene: TRBJ2-7
V gene: TRBV6-1
CDR3 DNA: TGTGCCAGCAGTGAACTAGCGGGGCCCTACGAGCAGTACTTC
CDR3 protein: CASSELAGPYEQYF

clone size: few
D gene: NA
J gene: TRBJ1-2
V gene: TRBV10-3
CDR3 DNA: TGTGCCATCAGCGACGAAGCAGGCTATGGCTACACCTTC
CDR3 protein: CAISDEAGYGYTF

clone size: NA
D gene: NA
J gene: TRBJ1-2
V gene: TRBV6-1
CDR3 DNA: TGTGCCAGCAGTGAACGGGAGAATGGCTACACCTTC
CDR3 protein: CASSERENGYTF

clone size: NA
D gene: NA
J gene: TRBJ1-1
V gene: TRBV12-5
CDR3 DNA: TGTGCTAGTGGTTTGACAGCGAACACTGAAGCTTTCTTT
CDR3 protein: CASGLTANTEAFF

clone size: NA
D gene: NA
J gene: TRBJ2-1
V gene: TRBV30
CDR3 DNA: TGTGCCTGGAGCCTCGGGGGAGCTCTTGGGATGAATGAGCAGTTCTTC
CDR3 protein: CAWSLGGALGMNEQFF

clone size: NA
D gene: TRBD2
J gene: TRBJ2-5
V gene: TRBV6-5
CDR3 DNA: TGTGCCAGCAGACCTTCGGGAGGTGTCCAAGAGACCCAGTACTTC
CDR3 protein: CASRPSGGVQETQYF

clone size: once
D gene: NA
J gene: TRBJ1-2
V gene: TRBV2
CDR3 DNA: TGTGCCAGCAGCGAGGAGACAGAAATTTATGGCTACACCTTC
CDR3 protein: CASSEETEIYGYTF

clone size: NA
D gene: TRBD2
J gene: TRBJ2-1
V gene: TRBV27
CDR3 DNA: TGTGCCAGCAGTTTCTACCCAACTAGCGGGAGGTCTTACAATGAGCAGTTCTTC
CDR3 protein: CASSFYPTSGRSYNEQFF

clone size: once
D gene: TRBD1
J gene: TRBJ1-2
V gene: TRBV19
CDR3 DNA: TGTGCCAGTAGCACTACCCCGGGACAGGGGTATGGCTACACCTTC
CDR3 protein: CASSTTPGQGYGYTF

clone size: NA
D gene: TRBD1
J gene: TRBJ1-6
V gene: TRBV30
CDR3 DNA: TGTGCCTGGAGACCGGGACAGAGCTCCTATAATTCACCCCTCCACTTT
CDR3 protein: CAWRPGQSSYNSPLHF

clone size: NA
D gene: NA
J gene: TRBJ2-5
V gene: TRBV19
CDR3 DNA: TGTGCCAGTAATCAGCGTATACAAGAGACCCAGTACTTC
CDR3 protein: CASNQRIQETQYF

clone size: NA
D gene: NA
J gene: TRBJ1-6
V gene: TRBV7-8
CDR3 DNA: TGTGCCAGCAGCTTAGTGCGACAAATCGGCTCCTATAATTCACCCCTCCACTTT
CDR3 protein: CASSLVRQIGSYNSPLHF

clone size: NA
D gene: NA
J gene: TRBJ2-7
V gene: TRBV21-1
CDR3 DNA: TGTGCCAGCCATTCCTCTACCGGTATGGACGAGCAGTACTTC
CDR3 protein: CASHSSTGMDEQYF

clone size: NA
D gene: TRBD2
J gene: TRBJ2-2
V gene: TRBV6-1
CDR3 DNA: TGTGCCACTCCGAGCAGAGCGGGAGTTCCCGGGGAGCTGTTTTTT
CDR3 protein: CATPSRAGVPGELFF

clone size: once
D gene: NA
J gene: TRBJ2-6
V gene: TRBV5-1
CDR3 DNA: TGCGCCAGCAGCTTGGACTCGAGCTCTGGGGCCAACGTCCTGACTTTC
CDR3 protein: CASSLDSSSGANVLTF

clone size: NA
D gene: TRBD1
J gene: TRBJ1-2
V gene: TRBV5-1
CDR3 DNA: TGCGCCAGCAGCCCGGACAGGGGGCTTGTCTATGGCTACACCTTC
CDR3 protein: CASSPDRGLVYGYTF

clone size: NA
D gene: TRBD1
J gene: TRBJ1-2
V gene: TRBV5-4
CDR3 DNA: TGTGCCAGCAGCTCAGGGGGACAGGGCGGCTATGGCTACACCTTC
CDR3 protein: CASSSGGQGGYGYTF

clone size: NA
D gene: TRBD2
J gene: TRBJ2-5
V gene: TRBV19
CDR3 DNA: TGTGCCAGTAGTATTTACTTACTAGCGGGAGGGCCGCGGGAGACCCAGTACTTC
CDR3 protein: CASSIYLLAGGPRETQYF

clone size: NA
D gene: TRBD2
J gene: TRBJ2-2
V gene: TRBV10-3
CDR3 DNA: TGTGCCATCAGTGAGTCGATTTCGTCGGGGGGGCGCACCGGGGAGCTGTTTTTT
CDR3 protein: CAISESISSGGRTGELFF

clone size: NA
D gene: NA
J gene: TRBJ1-5
V gene: TRBV23-1
CDR3 DNA: TGCGCCACCCCCAGGACAGTCAGGGTCGATCAGCCCCAGCATTTT
CDR3 protein: CATPRTVRVDQPQHF

clone size: NA
D gene: TRBD1
J gene: TRBJ1-5
V gene: TRBV6-5
CDR3 DNA: TGTGCCAGCAGACGATTCGGGACAGGGGACCAGCCCCAGCATTTT
CDR3 protein: CASRRFGTGDQPQHF

clone size: NA
D gene: TRBD1
J gene: TRBJ1-6
V gene: TRBV28
CDR3 DNA: TGTGCCAGCAGATCCGATTCCGGGACAGTTAATTCACCCCTCCACTTT
CDR3 protein: CASRSDSGTVNSPLHF

clone size: once
D gene: NA
J gene: TRBJ2-2
V gene: TRBV7-2
CDR3 DNA: TGTGCCAGCAGCAAACCCTCAGGGCCCGGGGAGCTGTTTTTT
CDR3 protein: CASSKPSGPGELFF

clone size: NA
D gene: NA
J gene: TRBJ1-2
V gene: TRBV27
CDR3 DNA: TGTGCCAGCAGTTCCAACACCCCAACAGGGTATGGCTACACCTTC
CDR3 protein: CASSSNTPTGYGYTF

clone size: NA
D gene: NA
J gene: TRBJ1-1
V gene: TRBV6-4
CDR3 DNA: TGTGCCAGCAGTGACTCGATCGGGGGGAGGAATGAAGCTTTCTTT
CDR3 protein: CASSDSIGGRNEAFF

clone size: NA
D gene: NA
J gene: TRBJ2-3
V gene: TRBV6-1
CDR3 DNA: TGTGCCAGCAAACGGGCAGATACGCAGTATTTT
CDR3 protein: CASKRADTQYF

clone size: NA
D gene: NA
J gene: TRBJ2-3
V gene: TRBV5-4
CDR3 DNA: TGTGCCAGCAGTCCCTCCGGTGCTAGCAGCACAGATACGCAGTATTTT
CDR3 protein: CASSPSGASSTDTQYF

clone size: NA
D gene: NA
J gene: TRBJ2-5
V gene: TRBV18
CDR3 DNA: TGTGCCAGCTCACCAGAAGACAGATGGTACCAAGAGACCCAGTACTTC
CDR3 protein: CASSPEDRWYQETQYF

clone size: NA
D gene: NA
J gene: TRBJ2-7
V gene: TRBV11-2
CDR3 DNA: TGTGCCAGCAGCCTAACGTACGAGCAGTACTTC
CDR3 protein: CASSLTYEQYF

clone size: NA
D gene: NA
J gene: TRBJ1-3
V gene: TRBV6-8
CDR3 DNA: TGTGCCAGCAGTTACGGCGGGCCTGGAAACACCATATATTTT
CDR3 protein: CASSYGGPGNTIYF

clone size: NA
D gene: NA
J gene: TRBJ2-7
V gene: TRBV28
CDR3 DNA: TGTGCCAGCAGTTTACAGGGCCCCTACGAGCAGTACTTC
CDR3 protein: CASSLQGPYEQYF

clone size: NA
D gene: NA
J gene: TRBJ2-5
V gene: TRBV6-1
CDR3 DNA: TGTGCCAGCAGGAAGACTAACAAAGAGACCCAGTACTTC
CDR3 protein: CASRKTNKETQYF

clone size: NA
D gene: TRBD2
J gene: TRBJ2-2
V gene: TRBV25-1
CDR3 DNA: TGTGCCAGCAGTGAATCTCGGGGGGCGAACACCGGGGAGCTGTTTTTT
CDR3 protein: CASSESRGANTGELFF

clone size: NA
D gene: NA
J gene: TRBJ2-3
V gene: TRBV27
CDR3 DNA: TGTGCCAGCAGTACCCCTCCTCTGAGGGTAGATACGCAGTATTTT
CDR3 protein: CASSTPPLRVDTQYF

clone size: NA
D gene: TRBD1
J gene: TRBJ1-2
V gene: TRBV5-1
CDR3 DNA: TGCGCCAGCAGCTTGGATCCGGGACAGGGCTATGGCTACACCTTC
CDR3 protein: CASSLDPGQGYGYTF

clone size: few
D gene: NA
J gene: TRBJ1-1
V gene: TRBV10-3
CDR3 DNA: TGTGCCATCAGTGGGGAGGGGAACACTGAAGCTTTCTTT
CDR3 protein: CAISGEGNTEAFF

clone size: NA
D gene: NA
J gene: TRBJ1-1
V gene: TRBV11-2
CDR3 DNA: TGTGCCAGCAGCCCCCAGGGAGGGCACACTGAAGCTTTCTTT
CDR3 protein: CASSPQGGHTEAFF

clone size: NA
D gene: TRBD1
J gene: TRBJ2-1
V gene: TRBV28
CDR3 DNA: TGTGCCAGCAGCCCACTGACAGGGAGAGCTTACAATGAGCAGTTCTTC
CDR3 protein: CASSPLTGRAYNEQFF

clone size: NA
D gene: TRBD1
J gene: TRBJ1-6
V gene: TRBV18
CDR3 DNA: TGTGCCAGCTCACCACCGGGACAGGGTCGTTCACCCCTCCACTTT
CDR3 protein: CASSPPGQGRSPLHF

clone size: NA
D gene: NA
J gene: TRBJ2-7
V gene: TRBV2
CDR3 DNA: TGTGCCAGCAGTGAAGCCCAGGGGCCCACCTACGAGCAGTACTTC
CDR3 protein: CASSEAQGPTYEQYF

clone size: NA
D gene: NA
J gene: TRBJ2-2
V gene: TRBV25-1
CDR3 DNA: TGTGCCAGCAGACTCGACAACGCGAACACCGGGGAGCTGTTTTTT
CDR3 protein: CASRLDNANTGELFF

clone size: once
D gene: NA
J gene: TRBJ1-5
V gene: TRBV7-9
CDR3 DNA: TGTGCCAGCAGCTTTGCAGATCAGCCCCAGCATTTT
CDR3 protein: CASSFADQPQHF

clone size: NA
D gene: NA
J gene: TRBJ1-5
V gene: TRBV28
CDR3 DNA: TGTGCCAGCAGTCCCACAAAGAGGGCTAGCAATCAGCCCCAGCATTTT
CDR3 protein: CASSPTKRASNQPQHF